A single sample gave rise to the 2 T cell receptor beta chains below, sequenced in a study of T cell responses to AZD1222 COVID-19 vaccine. Produced via immunoSEQ multiplex PCR; TCRdb's table is partial and in-frame only. The sample lists about 92,000 clones; approximately 91% were seen once. Sequenced here: peripheral blood, sampled on day 0 of AZD1222 vaccination. Receptor source: an adult in good health.

This clone was detected only once. The J gene is TRBJ1-2, the V gene TRBV27; the D gene is possibly TRBD1 (5 bases). V was trimmed by 6 bases and J by 2 bases, leaving 16 bases between them. The CDR3 extends over 15 amino acids. The germline CDR1 and CDR2 sequences are MNHEY and SMNVEV (reference sequence). CDR3 bases: TGTGCCAGCAGCACCCGGGGGGGTTCCAACTATGGCTACACCTTC. This codes for CASSTRGGSNYGYTF.

The chain couples TRBV4-1 to TRBJ1-2; D ambiguous. The CDR3 totals 11 residues. V was trimmed by 1 base and J by 6 bases, leaving 3 bases between them. Germline V gives CDR1 MGHRA, CDR2 YSYEKL. The DNA for the CDR3 is TGCGCCAGCAGCCAAGCAGATGGCTACACCTTC. As protein: CASSQADGYTF.